This entry features one T cell receptor (beta chain) sequence. Produced via immunoSEQ multiplex PCR; TCRdb's table is partial and in-frame only. The sample includes some 380,000 clones, roughly 86% of them seen just once. The sample is drawn from a study of blood T cell repertoires in COVID-19. Looking at the study overall: Samples taken during acute and convalescent COVID-19 were collected in the United States, Italy and Spain. In each case, the material was cDNA or gDNA derived from T cells, B-cell-depleted T cells, or PBMCs.

CDR3 length: 17 amino acids. Germline V gives CDR1 SGHTA, CDR2 FQGTGA. J gave up 4 bases and V 5 bases, and 13 bases lay outside the gene matches. The rearrangement joins TRBV7-3 to TRBJ2-2; 7 nucleotides line up with TRBD1. The TCR was taken from a man between 25 and 39 years old who had recovered from COVID-19. Sequenced: PBMCs or T cells enriched from blood (not recorded which). The chain's CDR3 is CASSLGQNPEFTGELFF. The CDR3 region has the DNA TGTGCCAGCAGCCTGGGACAGAACCCAGAATTCACCGGGGAGCTGTTTTTT.